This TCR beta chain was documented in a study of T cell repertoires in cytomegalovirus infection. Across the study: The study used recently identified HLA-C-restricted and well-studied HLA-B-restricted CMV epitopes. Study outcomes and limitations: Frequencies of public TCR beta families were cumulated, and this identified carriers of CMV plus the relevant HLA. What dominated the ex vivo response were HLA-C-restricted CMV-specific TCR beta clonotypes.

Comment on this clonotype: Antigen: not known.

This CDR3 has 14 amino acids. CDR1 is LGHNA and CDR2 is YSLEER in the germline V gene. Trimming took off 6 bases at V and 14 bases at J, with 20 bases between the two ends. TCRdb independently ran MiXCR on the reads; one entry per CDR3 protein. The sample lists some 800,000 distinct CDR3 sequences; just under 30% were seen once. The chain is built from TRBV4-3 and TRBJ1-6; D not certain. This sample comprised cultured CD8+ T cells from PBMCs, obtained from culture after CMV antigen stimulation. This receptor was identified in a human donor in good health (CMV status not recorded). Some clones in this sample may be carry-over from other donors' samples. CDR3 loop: CASSRPGPSEALHF. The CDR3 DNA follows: TGCGCCAGCAGTCGCCCCGGGCCCTCCGAGGCCCTCCACTTT.